This T cell receptor beta chain appears in the sequencing data of a study of CD8+CD57+ T cells in acquired aplastic anemia. There are 13 residues in the CDR3. Germline-derived CDR1 and CDR2 are LNHNV and YYDKDF (reference sequence). Trimming took 8 bases from V and 6 from J, leaving 13 bases between them. Patients chosen for sequencing had shown CD8+CD57+ cell expansion by flow cytometry. The template for TCR beta VDJ and CDR3 sequence profiling was genomic DNA. TCRdb reanalysed the reads using MiXCR and keeps one entry per CDR3 protein. The table records roughly 170,000 distinct CDR3 sequences, about 44% of them present only once.

The specimen sequenced was sorted CD4+, CD8+, or CD8+CD57+ T cells (not recorded which) from PBMCs. The chain recombines TRBV15 with TRBJ1-4; D possibly corresponds to TRBD1 (5 bases). This TCR was sampled from a human donor with aplastic anemia. In nucleotides, the CDR3 is TGTGCCACCTCGGGCGGGGGGGATGAAAAACTGTTTTTT. Its protein product is CATSGGGDEKLFF.